Listed below are T cell receptor beta chains from one sample, sequenced in a study of T cell repertoires in cytomegalovirus infection. One entry per CDR3 protein, called by TCRdb with MiXCR from the reads. The sample has approximately 730,000 distinct CDR3 sequences; around 30% are singletons. Their antigen targets remain unknown. Specimen: cultured PBMCs, collected from culture after CMV antigen stimulation. These receptors were taken from a human donor in good health (CMV status not recorded). Some clones in this sample may be carry-over from other donors' samples. Both conserved end residues are part of each CDR3. A D gene is named only where the DNA matches it firmly. Clone sizes are given selectively: once, few, many, or a class where the clone is expanded.

size	V	D	J	CDR3	DNA
few	TRBV6-2/TRBV6-3	TRBD2	TRBJ2-2	CASSRTSGSTGELFF	TGTGCCAGCAGCCGGACTAGCGGGAGCACCGGGGAGCTGTTTTTT
few	TRBV3-1	-	TRBJ2-7	CASSHTGTDYEQYF	TGTGCCAGCAGCCATACCGGGACTGACTACGAGCAGTACTTC
few	TRBV12-3/TRBV12-4	TRBD2	TRBJ2-5	CASRLAGAETQYF	TGTGCCAGCCGCCTAGCGGGAGCGGAGACCCAGTACTTC
few	TRBV28	-	TRBJ1-1	CASNTFLPGVTEAFF	TGTGCCAGCAACACATTTCTCCCCGGGGTCACTGAAGCTTTCTTT
few	TRBV27	TRBD2	TRBJ2-3	CASSLFFEWGGADTQYF	TGTGCCAGCAGTTTATTCTTTGAGTGGGGGGGTGCAGATACGCAGTATTTT
many	TRBV6-1	TRBD1	TRBJ1-5	CASSVQGNQPQHF	TGTGCCAGTAGTGTACAGGGGAATCAGCCCCAGCATTTT
-	TRBV28	-	TRBJ2-7	CASSFLWGSYEQYF	TGTGCCAGCAGTTTCCTCTGGGGAAGCTACGAGCAGTACTTC
many	TRBV7-2	TRBD2	TRBJ2-1	CASSLVASGGARNEQFF	TGTGCCAGCAGCTTAGTTGCTAGCGGGGGGGCCAGGAATGAGCAGTTCTTC
few	TRBV28	TRBD2	TRBJ2-1	CASISSGGSSSYNEQFF	TGTGCCAGCATCTCGTCGGGAGGGAGTAGCTCCTACAATGAGCAGTTCTTC
-	TRBV6-8	-	TRBJ2-5	CASSGTAPPRGGPEETQYF	TGTGCCAGCAGTGGGACGGCACCCCCCAGGGGGGGACCGGAAGAGACCCAGTACTTC
few	TRBV4-1	TRBD1	TRBJ1-1	CASSRPMTGEADTEAFF	TGCGCCAGCAGCCGTCCTATGACAGGGGAGGCGGACACTGAAGCTTTCTTT
-	TRBV6-8	-	TRBJ1-3	CASRRGTGNTIYF	TGTGCCAGCAGAAGGGGCACTGGAAACACCATATATTTT
few	TRBV6-5	TRBD1	TRBJ1-6	CASSYKPQGGNSPLHF	TGTGCCAGCAGTTACAAACCACAGGGGGGGAATTCACCCCTCCACTTT
many	TRBV7-2	-	TRBJ1-3	CASRREGNTIYF	TGTGCCAGCAGGAGAGAGGGAAACACCATATATTTT
few	TRBV6-5	-	TRBJ1-4	CASSLRGQTTNEKLFF	TGTGCCAGCAGCCTCCGCGGACAGACAACTAATGAAAAACTGTTTTTT
few	TRBV28	-	TRBJ2-5	CASSLFHQETQYF	TGTGCCAGCAGTTTATTCCACCAGGAGACCCAGTACTTC
few	TRBV29-1	-	TRBJ1-2	CSVEDEEGLGGYTF	TGCAGCGTTGAAGATGAGGAGGGCCTGGGCGGCTACACCTTC
-	TRBV10-3	-	TRBJ2-7	CAISGGQEDEQYF	TGTGCCATCAGTGGCGGACAAGAAGACGAGCAGTACTTC
-	TRBV5-1	TRBD1	TRBJ1-2	CASREGQGNVLGYTF	TGCGCCAGCAGAGAGGGACAGGGAAACGTCCTGGGCTACACCTTC
-	TRBV7-6	-	TRBJ1-5	CASSLAGPGNQPQHF	TGTGCCAGCAGTTTGGCCGGGCCCGGCAATCAGCCCCAGCATTTT
few	TRBV12-5	TRBD1	TRBJ1-5	CASGHGQGGNQPQHF	TGTGCTAGTGGGCACGGACAGGGTGGCAATCAGCCCCAGCATTTT
-	TRBV19	TRBD1	TRBJ1-1	CARAGGQGCTEAFF	TGTGCCAGGGCGGGGGGACAGGGGTGCACTGAAGCTTTCTTT
few	TRBV14	-	TRBJ1-4	CASSEGRGWNEKLFF	TGTGCCAGCAGCGAGGGACGGGGGTGGAATGAAAAACTGTTTTTT
few	TRBV11-2	TRBD2	TRBJ2-3	CASSPSPAGVGTDTQYF	TGTGCCAGCAGCCCAAGTCCGGCGGGAGTAGGCACAGATACGCAGTATTTT
many	TRBV6-1	TRBD2	TRBJ2-3	CASSEMAGWGSGGADTDTQYF	TGTGCCAGCAGTGAAATGGCGGGCTGGGGCTCCGGGGGGGCCGACACAGATACGCAGTATTTT
-	TRBV20-1	-	TRBJ1-2	CSARDRGGLGDGYTF	TGCAGTGCTAGAGATCGAGGGGGGCTTGGGGATGGCTACACCTTC
few	TRBV4-1	-	TRBJ2-7	CASSQEGSSEQYF	TGCGCCAGCAGCCAAGAGGGATCGTCCGAGCAGTACTTC
-	TRBV20-1	TRBD1	TRBJ2-7	CSASGPRDRGSYEQYF	TGCAGTGCTAGCGGCCCCCGGGACAGGGGCTCTTACGAGCAGTACTTC
few	TRBV6-5	TRBD2	TRBJ2-1	CASSTSGYNEQFF	TGTGCCAGTAGTACTAGCGGCTACAATGAGCAGTTCTTC
many	TRBV7-2	-	TRBJ2-1	CASSQRGEYGEQFF	TGTGCCAGCAGTCAACGTGGGGAGTACGGTGAGCAGTTCTTC
-	TRBV12-3/TRBV12-4	TRBD1	TRBJ2-5	CASSWGQGAEETQYF	TGTGCCAGCAGTTGGGGACAGGGGGCGGAGGAGACCCAGTACTTC
many	TRBV7-2	-	TRBJ1-1	CASGGQQNTEAFF	TGTGCCAGCGGAGGGCAGCAGAACACTGAAGCTTTCTTT
-	TRBV7-2	-	TRBJ1-1	CASSLIKNLQAFF	TGTGCCAGCAGCCTCATTAAGAACCTGCAGGCTTTCTTT
-	TRBV2	-	TRBJ2-7	CASTQGTVSSYEQYF	TGTGCCAGCACCCAAGGGACGGTTAGCTCCTACGAGCAGTACTTC
-	TRBV20-1	-	TRBJ2-7	CSARQTYEQYF	TGCAGTGCGCGGCAAACCTACGAGCAGTACTTC
-	TRBV12-3/TRBV12-4	-	TRBJ1-4	CASSRTVTNEKLFF	TGTGCCAGCAGTCGTACGGTGACTAATGAAAAACTGTTTTTT
few	TRBV10-3	-	TRBJ2-1	CAINFGPYNEQFF	TGTGCCATCAACTTTGGACCCTACAATGAGCAGTTCTTC
-	TRBV6-2/TRBV6-3	-	TRBJ2-5	CASSYQGNQETQYF	TGTGCCAGCAGTTACCAGGGAAACCAAGAGACCCAGTACTTC
-	TRBV11-2	-	TRBJ1-1	CASRNQVGHKGTEAFF	TGTGCCAGCAGAAACCAGGTGGGGCACAAGGGGACTGAAGCTTTCTTT
-	TRBV28	-	TRBJ2-5	CASSPTAGGGEAQYF	TGTGCCAGCAGTCCCACAGCTGGAGGGGGAGAGGCCCAGTACTTC
-	TRBV4-2	TRBD1	TRBJ1-6	CASSQKGQADSPLHF	TGTGCCAGCAGCCAGAAGGGACAGGCCGATTCACCCCTCCACTTT
-	TRBV19	-	TRBJ2-1	CASTTSPYNEQFF	TGTGCCAGTACAACATCACCCTACAATGAGCAGTTCTTC
many	TRBV11-2	-	TRBJ2-7	CASSLHVASYEQYF	TGTGCCAGCAGCCTACACGTGGCGAGTTACGAGCAGTACTTC
-	TRBV20-1	TRBD1	TRBJ1-2	CSATEWAGGFGGYTF	TGCAGTGCCACGGAGTGGGCAGGGGGCTTTGGAGGCTACACCTTC
few	TRBV7-9	-	TRBJ1-1	CASVSSESNTEAFF	TGTGCCAGCGTATCTTCTGAGTCGAACACTGAAGCTTTCTTT
few	TRBV7-9	-	TRBJ2-3	CASSRPSADTQYF	TGTGCCAGCAGCCGCCCTAGCGCAGATACGCAGTATTTT